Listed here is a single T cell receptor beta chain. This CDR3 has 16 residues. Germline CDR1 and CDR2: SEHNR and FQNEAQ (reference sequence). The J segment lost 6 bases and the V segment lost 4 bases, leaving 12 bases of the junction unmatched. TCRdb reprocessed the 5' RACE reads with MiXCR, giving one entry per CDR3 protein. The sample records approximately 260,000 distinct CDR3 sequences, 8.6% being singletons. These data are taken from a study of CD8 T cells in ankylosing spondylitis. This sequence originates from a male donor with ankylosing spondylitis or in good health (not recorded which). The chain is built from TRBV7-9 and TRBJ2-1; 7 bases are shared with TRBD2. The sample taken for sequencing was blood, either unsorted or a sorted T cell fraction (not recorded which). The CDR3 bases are TGTGCCAGCAGCTCCCCCCGCGGGGGAAAGGCCAATGAGCAGTTCTTC. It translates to CASSSPRGGKANEQFF. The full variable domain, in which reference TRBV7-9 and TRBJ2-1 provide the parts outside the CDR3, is DTGVSQNPRHKITKRGQNVTFRCDPISEHNRLYWYRQTLGQGPEFLTYFQNEAQLEKSRLLSDRFSAERPKGSFSTLEIQRTEQGDSAMYLCASSSPRGGKANEQFFGPGTRLTVL.